Each of the 30 T cell receptor beta chains below was sequenced from the same sample in a study of shared clonotypes between healthy human individuals. Assay: immunoSEQ multiplex PCR; the TCRdb copy retains only in-frame clones and omits some. The repertoire holds more than 2 million clones, 95% seen once, with roughly 0.13% in the top ten. Specimen: naive CD4+ T cells sorted from blood. The subset denotes: CD45RA+ positively selected. These TCRs come from a man between 18 and 29 years old in good health.

The chain employs TRBV7-9 and TRBJ2-4; D call uncertain. The germline V gene encodes CDR1 SEHNR and CDR2 FQNEAQ (reference sequence). The CDR3 sequence is 15 residues long. Trimming pared 1 base from V and 2 bases from J, leaving 9 bases between. CDR3 in DNA: TGTGCCAGCAGCTTAGGAGGTACCTCCAAAAACATTCAGTACTTC. It specifies CASSLGGTSKNIQYF.

The genes are TRBV7-9 and TRBJ2-7; D possibly corresponds to TRBD1 (5 bases). Per germline, CDR1 SEHNR and CDR2 FQNEAQ (reference sequence). The CDR3 runs to 13 residues. The germline V and J ends were trimmed by 4 bases and 5 bases, with 12 bases remaining between them. The CDR3 DNA follows: TGTGCCAGCAGCTACACAAGGGGTGACGAGCAGTACTTC. Its protein is CASSYTRGDEQYF. The complete variable domain, with remaining parts taken from reference TRBV7-9 and TRBJ2-7, reads DTGVSQNPRHKITKRGQNVTFRCDPISEHNRLYWYRQTLGQGPEFLTYFQNEAQLEKSRLLSDRFSAERPKGSFSTLEIQRTEQGDSAMYLCASSYTRGDEQYFGPGTRLTVT.

The genes are TRBV7-2 and TRBJ1-6; possibly TRBD1 for D (5 bases). CDR1 and CDR2 from the germline V gene are SGHTA and FQGNSA. The V end was cut by 1 base, the J end by 4 bases, with 14 bases between. The CDR3 is 17 amino acids. This CDR3 is CASSLDGTEVYNSPLHF. CDR3 nucleotides: TGTGCCAGCAGCTTAGATGGGACGGAGGTTTATAATTCACCCCTCCACTTT.

The chain combines TRBV11-2 with TRBJ2-1; maybe TRBD2 (6 bases). Germline CDR1 is SGHAT and CDR2 is FQNNGV. The CDR3 covers 15 residues. The V and J ends lost 7 bases and 0 bases respectively, with 13 bases between them. This CDR3 is CASKSGRSSYNEQFF. CDR3 DNA: TGTGCCAGCAAAAGCGGGCGGAGCTCCTACAATGAGCAGTTCTTC. Filled out from reference TRBV11-2 and TRBJ2-1, the complete variable domain reads EAGVAQSPRYKIIEKRQSVAFWCNPISGHATLYWYQQILGQGPKLLIQFQNNGVVDDSQLPKDRFSAERLKGVDSTLKIQPAKLEDSAVYLCASKSGRSSYNEQFFGPGTRLTVL.

The DNA of the CDR3 is TGTGCCATCAGTGAGTCGATACTCACGAACACTGAAGCTTTCTTT. Protein sequence: CAISESILTNTEAFF. The chain couples TRBV10-3 to TRBJ1-1, with unresolved D. V was clipped by 0 bases and J by 1 base, with 9 bases between them. Germline assignment: CDR1 ENHRY and CDR2 SYGVKD. The CDR3 covers 15 residues.

The CDR3 nucleotides read TGTGCCAGCAGCTTGGTAAGGCAGGGGGCGCAGGAGACCCAGTACTTC. Translating it yields CASSLVRQGAQETQYF. This sequence joins TRBV5-4 and TRBJ2-5; TRBD1 matches 8 bases. J was trimmed by 5 bases and V by 0 bases; bases with no gene match: 9. Germline values: CDR1 SGHNT, CDR2 YYREEE (reference sequence). This CDR3 comprises 16 residues.

For this clone: Other DNA sequences of this sample code for an identical CDR3. The J gene is TRBJ1-2, the V gene TRBV10-2; D is ambiguous. V was pared by 2 bases and J by 6 bases, with 10 bases between. Germline V gene lookup returns CDR1 WSHSY and CDR2 SAAADI. The length of the CDR3 is 13 residues. CDR3 sequence reads: CASSEGETNGYTF. The CDR3 DNA is TGCGCCAGCAGTGAGGGGGAAACCAATGGCTACACCTTC.

The chain recombines TRBV15 with TRBJ2-7; 8 bases agree with TRBD1. The CDR3 runs 16 residues. CDR1 and CDR2 (germline): LNHNV, YYDKDF (reference sequence). J was trimmed by 0 bases and V by 1 base; bases with no gene match: 5. CDR3 sequence reads: CATSRAGGESSYEQYF. The CDR3, as DNA: TGTGCCACCAGCAGAGCAGGGGGCGAGAGCTCCTACGAGCAGTACTTC.

This rearrangement joins TRBV5-1 to TRBJ2-7; D is unclear. Germline CDR1 is SGHRS and CDR2 is YFSETQ. V dropped 0 bases and J dropped 5 bases, with 15 bases sitting between them. The CDR3 has 15 amino acids. The DNA of the CDR3 is TGCGCCAGCAGCTTGGCCTTCGGTTTAGGGCACGAGCAGTACTTC. Its translation: CASSLAFGLGHEQYF. Supplemented by reference TRBV5-1 and TRBJ2-7, the full variable domain reads KAGVTQTPRYLIKTRGQQVTLSCSPISGHRSVSWYQQTPGQGLQFLFEYFSETQRNKGNFPGRFSGRQFSNSRSEMNVSTLELGDSALYLCASSLAFGLGHEQYFGPGTRLTVT.

The rearrangement links TRBV28 to TRBJ2-1; 8 positions agree with TRBD2. The CDR3 totals 16 residues. Trimming took 11 bases from V and 0 from J; bases not matched to a gene: 12. CDR1 and CDR2 (germline): MDHEN, SYDVKM. In nucleotides, the CDR3 is TGTGCCTCACAACGGGGCGGGGGGTCCTCCTACAATGAGCAGTTCTTC. Encoded protein: CASQRGGGSSYNEQFF.

The genes are TRBV5-1 and TRBJ1-3; the D gene is possibly TRBD1 (6 bases). CDR1 SGHRS and CDR2 YFSETQ come from the germline V gene. The CDR3 has 15 amino acids. Between the trimmed V and J ends, which lost 4 bases and 1 base, there was a span of 12 bases. The CDR3 coding sequence is TGCGCCAGCAGCGTGTCGGGGGCTTCTGGAAACACCATATATTTT. Protein product: CASSVSGASGNTIYF.

The V gene is TRBV5-1, the J gene TRBJ2-7; 9 bases align to TRBD1. Germline values: CDR1 SGHRS, CDR2 YFSETQ. V gave up 3 bases and J gave up 3 bases; unmatched junction bases: 7. This CDR3 contains 15 residues. CDR3 DNA sequence: TGCGCCAGCAGCTCCTACCGGGACAGGGACTACGAGCAGTACTTC. The encoded protein is CASSSYRDRDYEQYF.

Concerning this clone: Other DNA sequences in the same sample also yield this CDR3. This chain links TRBV19 with TRBJ2-2; TRBD1 matches at 10 bases. The germline CDR1 and CDR2 sequences are LNHDA and SQIVND (reference sequence). The length of the CDR3 is 14 residues. V shed 5 bases and J 4 bases; nucleotides not matched to a gene: 1. CDR3 DNA: TGTGCCAGTAGTTGGGACAGGGGCACCGGGGAGCTGTTTTTT. Amino acid sequence: CASSWDRGTGELFF.

To note about this clone: A clone one base away is much larger, so this may be a read error. The same CDR3 can be traced to other DNA sequences in this sample. The V gene is TRBV5-4, the J gene TRBJ2-3, with D possibly being TRBD2 (5 bases). V lost 2 bases to trimming and J lost 3 bases, with 7 bases between them. From germline, CDR1 is SGHNT and CDR2 YYREEE (reference sequence). CDR3 length equals 13 residues. DNA for the CDR3: TGTGCCAGCAGCTTAGGAGGTACAGATACGCAGTATTTT. Encoded protein: CASSLGGTDTQYF.

The rearrangement links TRBV9 to TRBJ2-1; 13 bases map to TRBD2. The CDR3 has 17 residues. With V trimmed by 0 bases and J by 10 bases, 10 bases remained unmatched. Germline lookup yields CDR1 SGDLS and CDR2 YYNGEE. The CDR3 reads CASSVGSWTSGRAEQFF. The DNA of the CDR3 is TGTGCCAGCAGCGTAGGTTCCTGGACTAGCGGGAGAGCAGAGCAGTTCTTC.

The V gene is TRBV30, the J gene TRBJ1-1; the D gene is possibly TRBD1 (6 bases). CDR1 and CDR2 (germline): GTSNPN, SVGIG (reference sequence). The CDR3 is 16 amino acids. Trimming cost V 2 bases and J 1 base, with 17 bases left between them. The CDR3 reads CAWSNRAGQKNTEAFF. The CDR3 coding sequence is TGTGCCTGGAGTAACCGGGCCGGACAGAAGAACACTGAAGCTTTCTTT.

This sequence joins TRBV6-5 and TRBJ1-5, with a tentative D call TRBD1 (6 bases). The CDR3 covers 14 residues. The germline CDR1 and CDR2 sequences are MNHEY and SVGAGI. V lost 6 bases to trimming and J lost 10 bases, with 19 bases between them. CDR3 residues: CASSPSGPGAPQHF. CDR3 DNA sequence: TGTGCCAGCAGCCCCTCGGGCCCAGGGGCACCCCAGCATTTT.

The chain employs TRBV19 and TRBJ1-2; D possibly corresponds to TRBD1 (6 bases). The CDR3 has 13 amino acids. The ends were cut back, 3 bases at V and 8 bases at J, with 13 bases in the middle. CDR1 LNHDA and CDR2 SQIVND come from the germline V gene (reference sequence). For the CDR3, the DNA is TGTGCCAGTAGTATTACAGGGCTGGGGGGCTACACCTTC. Amino acids: CASSITGLGGYTF.

The chain couples TRBV7-6 to TRBJ2-7; D gene ambiguous. The CDR3 loop spans 14 amino acids. V was pared by 2 bases and J by 0 bases, with 8 bases between. Germline CDR1 and CDR2: SGHVS and FNYEAQ. CDR3 protein: CASSLFRASYEQYF. The CDR3 nucleotides are TGTGCCAGCAGCTTATTTCGGGCCTCCTACGAGCAGTACTTC. Full variable domain (missing parts from reference TRBV7-6 and TRBJ2-7): GAGVSQSPRYKVTKRGQDVALRCDPISGHVSLYWYRQALGQGPEFLTYFNYEAQQDKSGLPNDRFSAERPEGSISTLTIQRTEQRDSAMYRCASSLFRASYEQYFGPGTRLTVT.

Remarks on this clone: Other DNA variants within this sample encode the same CDR3. The chain links TRBV5-6 to TRBJ1-6, with D unclear. Germline CDR1 SGHDT, CDR2 YYEEEE. Trimming took 4 bases from V and 0 from J, leaving 11 bases between them. This CDR3 is 16 amino acids long. CDR3 amino acids: CASSPDRSSYNSPLHF. Here the CDR3 DNA reads TGTGCCAGCAGCCCCGACCGGAGCTCCTATAATTCACCCCTCCACTTT.

The V call is TRBV15, the J call TRBJ2-7; 11 positions agree with TRBD2. Trimming cost V 5 bases and J 5 bases; bases outside gene matches: 14. From germline, CDR1 is LNHNV and CDR2 YYDKDF (reference sequence). The CDR3 totals 17 residues. The CDR3 protein is CATSGGTRLAGPDEQYF. CDR3 coding DNA: TGTGCCACCAGCGGAGGGACTAGACTAGCGGGACCCGACGAGCAGTACTTC.

The V call is TRBV29-1, the J call TRBJ1-1; 8 nucleotides line up with TRBD1. Trimming at V came to 7 bases and at J to 5 bases, leaving 9 bases not matched to a gene. This CDR3 is built from 13 residues. Germline CDR1 reads SQVTM; CDR2 reads ANQGSEA. The CDR3 loop reads CSAQQGVTTEAFF. The CDR3 nucleotides are TGCAGCGCGCAACAGGGGGTCACAACTGAAGCTTTCTTT.

CDR3 protein: CASSRGQGPLGEKLFF. DNA of the CDR3: TGCGCCAGCAGTCGAGGACAGGGGCCGTTGGGTGAAAAACTGTTTTTT. V is TRBV4-1 and J is TRBJ1-4, with 9 nucleotides matching TRBD1. The V segment lost 6 bases and the J segment 7 bases; nucleotides outside the gene matches: 12. CDR1 and CDR2 from the germline V gene are MGHRA and YSYEKL. This CDR3 has 16 amino acids.

The gene calls are TRBV11-3 and TRBJ2-5; D possibly corresponds to TRBD2 (7 bases). CDR1 is SGHNT, CDR2 YENEEA, per germline. V was cut by 5 bases and J by 1 base, with 14 bases left in between. This CDR3 has 15 amino acids. CDR3 in amino acids: CASSKGGQPQETQYF. As DNA, the CDR3 is TGTGCCAGCAGCAAGGGGGGGCAGCCCCAAGAGACCCAGTACTTC.

This sequence joins TRBV30 and TRBJ1-2, with TRBD1 matching over 9 bases. Germline loops: CDR1 GTSNPN, CDR2 SVGIG (reference sequence). CDR3 length: 14 residues. V was pared by 4 bases and J by 4 bases, with 7 bases of the junction left unmatched. This CDR3 reads CAWTRDRETYGYTF. CDR3 DNA sequence: TGTGCCTGGACCAGGGACAGGGAGACCTATGGCTACACCTTC.

V and J are TRBV18 and TRBJ2-1; no definite D call. The CDR3 runs 14 residues. Trimming took 4 bases from V and 4 from J, leaving 11 bases between them. Germline-derived CDR1 and CDR2 are KGHSH and LQKENI. CDR3 amino acids: CASSLDTGYNEQFF. The DNA for the CDR3 is TGTGCCAGCTCACTAGATACGGGTTACAATGAGCAGTTCTTC. Complete variable domain (other parts from reference TRBV18 and TRBJ2-1): NAGVMQNPRHLVRRRGQEARLRCSPMKGHSHVYWYRQLPEEGLKFMVYLQKENIIDESGMPKERFSAEFPKEGPSILRIQQVVRGDSAAYFCASSLDTGYNEQFFGPGTRLTVL.

Of note for this clone: In the same sample, other DNA sequences code for this CDR3. The genes are TRBV7-6 and TRBJ2-7; D gene uncertain. The V end lost 1 base, the J end lost 2 bases, and 6 bases lay between the germline ends. In germline, CDR1 is SGHVS, CDR2 FNYEAQ. CDR3 length: 13 amino acids. The CDR3 nucleotides are TGTGCCAGCAGCTTAGAGGCGGCCTACGAGCAGTACTTC. Translating it yields CASSLEAAYEQYF.

The table lists this clone with a few counts. This rearrangement joins TRBV6-1 to TRBJ1-6; 9 bases align to TRBD1. The CDR3 spans 14 residues. Trimming removed 8 bases from V and 7 bases from J; junction bases left unmatched: 6. CDR1 and CDR2 (germline): MNHNS, SASEGT. CDR3 protein: CASLRTGENSPLHF. CDR3 sequence (DNA): TGTGCCAGCTTGAGGACAGGGGAAAATTCACCCCTCCACTTT.

The rearrangement joins TRBV30 to TRBJ1-1; no reliable D call. V lost 0 bases and J 9 bases, leaving 11 bases between the germline ends. The CDR3 totals 12 residues. Germline CDR1 is GTSNPN and CDR2 is SVGIG (reference sequence). The CDR3 DNA follows: TGTGCCTGGAGTGTACGAGGGCAAAAAGCTTTCTTT. This encodes CAWSVRGQKAFF.

The V and J genes are TRBV7-6 and TRBJ2-2; D gene unclear. CDR3 length: 12 residues. CDR1 and CDR2 from the germline V gene are SGHVS and FNYEAQ. Deletions cut 2 bases from V and 7 bases from J, with 5 bases between. The CDR3 here is CASSLIYGELFF. Written as DNA, the CDR3 is TGTGCCAGCAGCTTAATCTACGGGGAGCTGTTTTTT.